Listed here are 21 T cell receptor beta chains from one sample, sequenced in a study of blood T cell repertoires in COVID-19. The protocol was immunoSEQ multiplex PCR, while the TCRdb copy is restricted to in-frame clones and leaves out a portion. The sample consists of more than 350,000 clones, around 92% of them appearing once. Material for sequencing was peripheral blood. These receptors originate from a woman aged 30 to 39 with COVID-19, enrolled during active disease.

The chain uses TRBV7-2 and TRBJ2-7; tentatively, D is TRBD2 (7 bases). V lost 7 bases to trimming and J lost 7 bases, with 8 bases between them. In germline, CDR1 is SGHTA, CDR2 FQGNSA. The CDR3 extends over 10 amino acids. The CDR3 sequence is CASKGGEQYF. Here the CDR3 DNA reads TGTGCCAGCAAGGGGGGGGAGCAGTACTTC.

The V gene is TRBV5-4, the J gene TRBJ2-1, with 8 bases matching TRBD2. Germline loops: CDR1 SGHNT, CDR2 YYREEE (reference sequence). CDR3 size: 16 residues. V was pared by 0 bases and J by 7 bases, with 9 bases of the junction left unmatched. The CDR3 loop reads CASSLGREGPQNEQFF. DNA of the CDR3: TGTGCCAGCAGCTTGGGTCGGGAGGGCCCTCAGAATGAGCAGTTCTTC.

The chain combines TRBV4-1 with TRBJ1-5; TRBD1 is a possible D gene (5 bases). This CDR3 is 16 amino acids long. V lost 0 bases, J lost 7 bases, and 16 bases lay in between. Germline values: CDR1 MGHRA, CDR2 YSYEKL. For the CDR3, the DNA is TGCGCCAGCAGCCAAGATCATGGGGGAGGAGGACAGCCCCAGCATTTT. It codes for CASSQDHGGGGQPQHF.

The chain is built from TRBV15 and TRBJ1-1; no clear D. In germline, CDR1 is LNHNV, CDR2 YYDKDF (reference sequence). This CDR3 is built from 12 residues. V lost 5 bases to trimming and J lost 4 bases, with 8 bases between them. CDR3 residues: CATSDNPTEAFF. CDR3 coding DNA: TGTGCCACCAGCGACAACCCCACTGAAGCTTTCTTT.

The chain employs TRBV5-4 and TRBJ2-7, with 12 bases aligning to TRBD2. Per germline, CDR1 SGHNT and CDR2 YYREEE (reference sequence). This CDR3 contains 18 residues. Trimming at V came to 2 bases and at J to 0 bases, leaving 9 bases not matched to a gene. The CDR3 DNA sequence: TGTGCCAGCAGCTTTAAACTAGCGGGGGGAGTCAACTCCTACGAGCAGTACTTC. This codes for CASSFKLAGGVNSYEQYF. Full variable domain (outside the CDR3, taken from reference TRBV5-4 and TRBJ2-7): ETGVTQSPTHLIKTRGQQVTLRCSSQSGHNTVSWYQQALGQGPQFIFQYYREEENGRGNFPPRFSGLQFPNYSSELNVNALELDDSALYLCASSFKLAGGVNSYEQYFGPGTRLTVT.

The rearrangement links TRBV29-1 to TRBJ1-2, with D perhaps matching TRBD1 (5 bases). V lost 4 bases, J lost 2 bases, and 17 bases lay in between. Germline V gives CDR1 SQVTM, CDR2 ANQGSEA. The CDR3 is 15 amino acids. CDR3 DNA: TGCAGCGTTGCGACAGAGACGGGTGAGAACTATGGCTACACCTTC. Translating gives CSVATETGENYGYTF.

CDR3 amino acids: CASSTRGQSSGANVLTF. DNA for the CDR3: TGTGCCAGTAGTACCAGGGGCCAGAGCTCTGGGGCCAACGTCCTGACTTTC. The V gene is TRBV19, the J gene TRBJ2-6; D perhaps matches TRBD1 (6 bases). This CDR3 comprises 17 residues. The ends were cut back, 4 bases at V and 0 bases at J, with 13 bases in the middle. Germline V gene sequence: CDR1 LNHDA, CDR2 SQIVND (reference sequence).

This clone has a single count. The rearrangement uses TRBV7-9 and TRBJ2-7, with unresolved D. The germline CDR1 and CDR2 sequences are SEHNR and FQNEAQ (reference sequence). The CDR3 totals 13 residues. V lost 1 base and J 5 bases, leaving 9 bases between the germline ends. CDR3 coding DNA: TGTGCCAGCAGCTTAGGGTTTCGGGACGAGCAGTACTTC. Amino acid sequence: CASSLGFRDEQYF.

The chain joins TRBV24-1 to TRBJ1-2; TRBD1 agrees at 8 bases. With 2 bases clipped from V and 6 bases from J, the junction kept 7 bases outside the gene matches. The CDR3 sequence is 15 residues long. CDR1 and CDR2 (germline): KGHDR, SFDVKD. This CDR3 reads CATSDWTGSIDGYTF. The CDR3 DNA follows: TGTGCCACCAGTGATTGGACAGGGTCAATCGATGGCTACACCTTC.

The V call is TRBV4-2, the J call TRBJ1-1; tentative D call: TRBD1 (6 bases). Germline V gene data show CDR1 as LGHNA and CDR2 as YNFKEQ. The CDR3 is 14 amino acids. V shed 3 bases and J shed 5 bases, with 13 bases lying between them. The CDR3 spells CASSHQTRGTEAFF. In nucleotides, the CDR3 is TGTGCCAGCAGCCATCAGACCAGGGGAACTGAAGCTTTCTTT.

This chain joins TRBV3-1 (or the pseudogene TRBV3-2) and TRBJ1-1; D might be TRBD1 (6 bases). In germline, CDR1 is LGHDT, CDR2 YNNKEL (reference sequence). The V and J ends lost 4 bases and 0 bases respectively, with 18 bases between them. The CDR3 extends over 17 amino acids. CDR3 nucleotides: TGTGCCAGCAGCCTACTAATGGACAGAGGGTTGAACACTGAAGCTTTCTTT. Translated, it gives CASSLLMDRGLNTEAFF.

The chain is built from TRBV3-1 (or the pseudogene TRBV3-2) and TRBJ2-3; D possibly corresponds to TRBD2 (6 bases). Germline values: CDR1 LGHDT, CDR2 YNNKEL (reference sequence). The germline V and J ends were trimmed by 1 base and 6 bases, with 14 bases remaining between them. The CDR3 spans 15 residues. CDR3: CASSQVDGRGDTQYF. In nucleotides, the CDR3 is TGTGCCAGCAGCCAAGTTGACGGGAGAGGGGATACGCAGTATTTT.

The V gene is TRBV5-5, the J gene TRBJ1-1; D perhaps matches TRBD1 (5 bases). CDR1 and CDR2 (germline): SGHKS, YYEKEE (reference sequence). This CDR3 contains 16 residues. V shed 7 bases and J shed 0 bases, with 19 bases lying between them. DNA of the CDR3: TGTGCCAGCTCAGAGACAGCCGCTTTAATGAACACTGAAGCTTTCTTT. Protein: CASSETAALMNTEAFF.

The rearrangement uses TRBV19 and TRBJ2-3; 8 nucleotides match TRBD2. The V gene's germline CDR1 is LNHDA and CDR2 SQIVND (reference sequence). The CDR3 has 17 amino acids. The V and J ends lost 4 bases and 1 base, in that order; junction bases with no gene match: 10. CDR3 nucleotides: TGTGCCAGTAGTACCCTGTGGTTGCGGGAGGGCACAGATACGCAGTATTTT. Amino acid sequence: CASSTLWLREGTDTQYF.

The count of this clone is one. This chain uses TRBV15 with TRBJ2-7, with a possible D match to TRBD2 (5 bases). Looked up from germline, CDR1 is LNHNV and CDR2 is YYDKDF (reference sequence). Deletions cut 0 bases from V and 2 bases from J, with 8 bases between. The CDR3 consists of 14 residues. CDR3 region: CATSRDLGTYEQYV. The CDR3 bases are TGTGCCACCAGCAGAGATCTCGGGACCTACGAGCAGTACGTC.

This clone was picked up one time. The V call is TRBV7-9, the J call TRBJ1-4; a possible D gene is TRBD1 (6 bases). Looked up from germline, CDR1 is SEHNR and CDR2 is FQNEAQ (reference sequence). V was trimmed by 1 base and J by 8 bases, leaving 11 bases between them. The CDR3 loop spans 14 amino acids. The CDR3 DNA reads as TGTGCCAGCAGCTTAGAACAGGGAGACGAAAAACTGTTTTTT. This sequence encodes CASSLEQGDEKLFF.

This chain links TRBV28 with TRBJ1-3; the D gene is possibly TRBD1 (6 bases). Trimming took off 3 bases at V and 0 bases at J, with 12 bases between the two ends. Germline V lookup: CDR1 MDHEN, CDR2 SYDVKM. This CDR3 comprises 16 residues. CDR3: CASSFRGQSSGNTIYF. The CDR3 nucleotides are TGTGCCAGCAGTTTTCGAGGACAGAGCTCTGGAAACACCATATATTTT.

Points on this clone: Distinct nucleotide sequences in the sample also encode this CDR3. The chain is built from TRBV5-1 and TRBJ1-1, with TRBD1 identical over 7 bases. J was trimmed by 6 bases and V by 4 bases; bases with no gene match: 3. Germline V gives CDR1 SGHRS, CDR2 YFSETQ. This CDR3 contains 12 residues. CDR3 DNA sequence: TGCGCCAGCAGCCCGACAGGGCCTGAAGCTTTCTTT. Translating it yields CASSPTGPEAFF.

The rearrangement uses TRBV25-1 and TRBJ1-3; D is unresolved. This CDR3 has 16 residues. Looked up from germline, CDR1 is MGHDK and CDR2 is SYGVNS. Trimming took 2 bases from V and 0 from J, leaving 11 bases between them. DNA for the CDR3: TGTGCCAGCAGTGAACTCAGGCTGAGCTCTGGAAACACCATATATTTT. It yields the protein CASSELRLSSGNTIYF.

The gene calls are TRBV3-1 (or the pseudogene TRBV3-2) and TRBJ2-5; 10 bases fit TRBD2. Per the germline V gene, CDR1 is LGHDT and CDR2 is YNNKEL (reference sequence). This CDR3 has 15 amino acids. Losses at the gene ends were 0 bases for V and 10 bases for J; bases not matched to a gene: 8. The CDR3 here is CASSQDLKREGLQYF. The CDR3 DNA is TGTGCCAGCAGCCAAGACTTAAAGCGGGAGGGTCTCCAGTACTTC.

V usage is TRBV24-1 and J usage is TRBJ2-1, with a tentative D call TRBD1 (5 bases). Germline V CDR1 and CDR2: KGHDR, SFDVKD. Trimming shortened V by 5 bases and J by 0 bases, and 7 bases separated the two germline ends. The CDR3 is made up of 14 amino acids. CDR3 region: CATSAQGSYNEQFF. In DNA form, the CDR3 reads TGTGCCACCAGTGCCCAGGGCTCCTACAATGAGCAGTTCTTC.